This TCR beta chain was profiled in a study of CD8+CD57+ T cells in acquired aplastic anemia. At the level of the study: Sorted CD4+ and CD8+ cells gave a mean 3.2 ug DNA, range about 0.19 to 27.4 ug. Healthy donors yielded about 10.8 million CD4+ cell reads on average. Study-wide findings and caveats: Roughly 30 CD8+ CDR3 sequences occurred in both the patients and the controls. CD8+ Simpson's diversity in patients was not significantly different from that in controls.

Investigators profiled TCR beta VDJ and CDR3 from genomic DNA template. TCRdb re-called the reads through MiXCR, storing one row per CDR3 protein. This table has about 400,000 distinct CDR3 sequences, 55% to 75% appearing once. Germline V CDR1 and CDR2: SGHVS, FQNEAQ. V was cut by 3 bases and J by 5 bases, with 11 bases left in between. This CDR3 is 13 amino acids long. As for this clonotype: Its antigen remains unidentified.

Sequencing was performed on sorted CD4+, CD8+, or CD8+CD57+ T cells (not recorded which) from PBMCs. The origin of this receptor is a human donor in good health, serving as a control. This chain links TRBV7-8 with TRBJ2-7, with D perhaps matching TRBD2 (5 bases). The CDR3 region is CASSFTEGDEQYF. Here the CDR3 DNA reads TGTGCCAGCAGCTTCACAGAGGGCGACGAGCAGTACTTC.